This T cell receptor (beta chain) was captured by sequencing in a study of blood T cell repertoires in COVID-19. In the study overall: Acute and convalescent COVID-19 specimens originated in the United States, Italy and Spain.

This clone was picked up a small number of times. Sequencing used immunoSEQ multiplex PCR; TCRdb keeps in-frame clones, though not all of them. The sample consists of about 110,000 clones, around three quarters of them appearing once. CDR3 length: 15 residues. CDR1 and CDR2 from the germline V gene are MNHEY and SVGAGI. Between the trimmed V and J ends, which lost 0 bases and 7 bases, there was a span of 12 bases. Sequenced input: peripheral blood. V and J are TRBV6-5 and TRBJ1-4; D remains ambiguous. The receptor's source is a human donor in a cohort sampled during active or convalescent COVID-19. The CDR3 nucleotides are TGTGCCAGCAGTTACTCGGGGAGTAGGAGTGAAAAACTGTTTTTT. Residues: CASSYSGSRSEKLFF.